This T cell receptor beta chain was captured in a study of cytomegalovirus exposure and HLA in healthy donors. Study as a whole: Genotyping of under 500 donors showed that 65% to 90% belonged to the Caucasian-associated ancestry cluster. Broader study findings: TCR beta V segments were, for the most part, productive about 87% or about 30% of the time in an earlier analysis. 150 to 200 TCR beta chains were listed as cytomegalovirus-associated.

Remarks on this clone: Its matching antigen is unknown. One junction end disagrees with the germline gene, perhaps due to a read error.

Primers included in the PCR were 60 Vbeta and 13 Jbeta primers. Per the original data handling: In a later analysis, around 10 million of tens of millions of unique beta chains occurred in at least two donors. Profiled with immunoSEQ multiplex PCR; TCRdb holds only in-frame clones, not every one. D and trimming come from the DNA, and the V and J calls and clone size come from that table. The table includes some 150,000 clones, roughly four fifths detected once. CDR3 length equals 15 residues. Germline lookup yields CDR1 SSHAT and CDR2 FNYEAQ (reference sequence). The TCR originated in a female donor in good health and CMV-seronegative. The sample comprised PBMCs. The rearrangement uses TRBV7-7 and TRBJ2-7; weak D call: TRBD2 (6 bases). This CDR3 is CASSPRAGMEYEQYF. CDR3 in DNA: TGTGCTAGCAGCCCCAGGGCGGGAATGGAATACGAGCAGTACTTC.